This T cell receptor (beta chain) comes out of a study of Ad26.COV2.S vaccination and SARS-CoV-2 variants (dated by TCRdb to the early 2020s). Some background on the complete study: TCRbeta repertoire sequencing was used to assess the specificity and breadth of SARS-CoV-2-reactive T cell receptors after Ad26.COV2.S vaccination. A total of roughly 32 samples were included in the TCR-sequenced set, comprising roughly 19 Ad26.COV2.S vaccine recipients, 5 placebo recipients and 8 SARS-CoV-2 convalescent individuals. What the authors observed across the whole study: After vaccination, substantial breadth of spike-specific CD8+ and CD4+ T cell responses was reported. Vaccine and placebo recipients had similar non-spike TCR breadth, a finding consistent with the vaccine containing only spike. Ad26.COV2.S recipients had higher spike-specific TCR breadth than placebo recipients (P = 0.0014). According to the authors, total T cell responses may have been underestimated by the TCR breadth and depth analyses.

TCRbeta CDR3 regions were sequenced with the immunoSEQ Assay. After extraction, genomic DNA underwent amplification by bias-controlled multiplex PCR, followed by high-throughput sequencing. For the original study's pipeline: To quantify the absolute abundance of every unique TCRbeta CDR3 region, sequences were collapsed and filtered. T cell fraction was estimated by normalization of TCRbeta template counts to usable DNA, with usable DNA being measured through amplification of reference genes present in all nucleated cells. Repertoire TCRs were annotated as SARS-CoV-2-specific when V gene, CDR3 amino acid sequence and J gene were exactly matched to a known reactive TCR set. The reference SARS-CoV-2 TCR set was derived from MIRA and filtered for enrichment in COVID-19-positive ImmuneCODE repertoires, a step that removed public or cross-reactive TCRs. Based on the MIRA antigens, annotated TCRs were further analysed at the level of specific ORF or position within ORF. Breadth was defined as annotated unique rearrangements over total unique productive rearrangements; depth was the summed frequency of those rearrangements. TCR breadth was compared between groups using two-sided Wilcoxon rank-sum tests. TCRdb took over this immuneACCESS table, retaining in-frame rearrangements with V and J assigned. Such tables are incomplete; in checked studies, under half of the missing clones stem from an unresolved V gene, and the remainder is unexplained. From that table come the V and J calls and clone size; the DNA was used to work out D and trimming. This sample has over 85,000 clones in its table, and approximately 86% of those were observed once. The ten largest make up 16% of the sample.

According to the study, the label for this sample's time point signals: individuals recovered from natural SARS-CoV-2 infection. According to the germline V gene, CDR1 reads MNHNS and CDR2 reads SASEGT. The junction shows trimming of 0 bases on V and 9 bases on J, plus 5 bases between the germline ends. CDR3 length: 11 amino acids, cysteine to phenylalanine. Left in the record is the CDR3 DNA by itself, 33 bases read in frame from the first base. As regards this clone: Its antigen is not yet known. It has no much larger one-base neighbor in the sample; base qualities were not kept.

Here the chain combines TRBV6-1 and TRBJ1-1; too little of a D gene remains to name it. The specimen comprised peripheral blood, sampled after recovery from COVID-19. This TCR came from a human donor who had recovered from COVID-19. The CDR3 region has the sequence CASSEALQAFF. The DNA sequence is as follows: TGTGCCAGCAGTGAAGCCCTACAAGCTTTCTTT.